The 25 T cell receptor beta chains given below trace back to one sample, sequenced in a study of Ad26.COV2.S vaccination and SARS-CoV-2 variants (dated by TCRdb to the early 2020s). This sample's treatment or condition label indicates: 15 to 20 received Ad26.COV2.S at low or high dose, single or two shots; 5 received placebo; per-sample allocation not given. For vaccine and placebo recipients, the sequenced repertoires came from samples collected on day 63 after the first injection. Library preparation was by the immunoSEQ multiplex PCR assay. Imported from immuneACCESS, the table was reduced by TCRdb to in-frame sequences with V and J called. These copies leave out some clones; in studies compared against another copy, an unresolved V gene accounts for under half, and the cause of the remainder is not known. This sample has 400,000 to 450,000 clones in its table, and 92% of those were observed once. Of the sample, over 1.5% is held by the ten largest clones.

Here the sequenced sample was peripheral blood, taken in a trial of Ad26.COV2.S vaccine versus placebo. The source of these receptors is a person between 18 and 59 years old who received the Ad26.COV2.S COVID-19 vaccine or a placebo.

This rearrangement joins TRBV9 to TRBJ2-1; the D call may be TRBD1 or TRBD2 (5 bases each). The CDR3 contains 14 residues. Germline CDR1 reads SGDLS; CDR2 reads YYNGEE. The V end was cut by 4 bases, the J end by 10 bases, with 18 bases between. This chain's CDR3 is CASSTRTLAGEQFF. The DNA of the CDR3 is TGTGCCAGCAGCACCCGAACCCTAGCAGGGGAGCAGTTCTTC. Combining the CDR3 with reference TRBV9 and TRBJ2-1 gives the whole variable domain DSGVTQTPKHLITATGQRVTLRCSPRSGDLSVYWYQQSLDQGLQFLIQYYNGEERAKGNILERFSAQQFPDLHSELNLSSLELGDSALYFCASSTRTLAGEQFFGPGTRLTVL.

The chain uses TRBV6-5 and TRBJ1-5; possibly TRBD1 for D (5 bases). This CDR3 spans 15 amino acids. V was cut by 6 bases and J by 4 bases, with 16 bases left in between. Germline values: CDR1 MNHEY, CDR2 SVGAGI. The CDR3 DNA reads TGTGCCAGCAGCTACAGCTACCCAGGGAATCAGCCCCAGCATTTT. Encoded protein: CASSYSYPGNQPQHF.

This clone has only one observation. The chain couples TRBV6-5 to TRBJ1-1; 10 bases are shared with TRBD1. This CDR3 has 16 amino acids. Germline V gene data show CDR1 as MNHEY and CDR2 as SVGAGI. The J segment lost 3 bases and the V segment lost 2 bases, leaving 6 bases of the junction unmatched. The CDR3 is CASSYTRTGGDTEAFF. As DNA, the CDR3 is TGTGCCAGCAGTTACACGAGGACAGGGGGGGACACTGAAGCTTTCTTT.

The chain uses TRBV9 and TRBJ2-5, with a tentative D call TRBD2 (6 bases). Trimming shortened V by 2 bases and J by 5 bases, and 19 bases separated the two germline ends. Germline V CDR1 and CDR2: SGDLS, YYNGEE. There are 16 residues in the CDR3. The CDR3: CASSVEPTGGAETQYF. The CDR3 bases are TGTGCCAGCAGCGTTGAACCGACCGGCGGGGCGGAGACCCAGTACTTC. Filled out from reference TRBV9 and TRBJ2-5, the complete variable domain reads DSGVTQTPKHLITATGQRVTLRCSPRSGDLSVYWYQQSLDQGLQFLIQYYNGEERAKGNILERFSAQQFPDLHSELNLSSLELGDSALYFCASSVEPTGGAETQYFGPGTRLLVL.

The rearrangement joins TRBV25-1 to TRBJ1-1; the D is unclear. Trimming removed 2 bases at V and 1 base at J, with 20 bases between. The CDR3 runs to 18 residues. CDR1 and CDR2 from the germline V gene are MGHDK and SYGVNS. In nucleotides, the CDR3 is TGTGCCAGCAGTGAAGGCACTCCCTACGTAAAGCAGAACACTGAAGCTTTCTTT. Its protein product is CASSEGTPYVKQNTEAFF.

The chain has TRBV6-5 and TRBJ2-7; D may be TRBD1 or TRBD2 (6 bases each). Germline V gene lookup returns CDR1 MNHEY and CDR2 SVGAGI. The V end lost 8 bases, the J end lost 4 bases, and 18 bases lay between the germline ends. The CDR3 runs to 14 residues. The CDR3 DNA is TGTGCCAGCCACAGAAGGGGGGACACTTACGAGCAGTACTTC. Translated: CASHRRGDTYEQYF.

V is TRBV7-9 and J is TRBJ2-7, with D perhaps matching TRBD1 or TRBD2 (6 bases each). Trimming took 2 bases from V and 7 from J, leaving 18 bases between them. The CDR3 extends over 15 amino acids. The germline V gene encodes CDR1 SEHNR and CDR2 FQNEAQ (reference sequence). The CDR3 loop is CASSLIRGRSPEQYF. The CDR3 nucleotides are TGTGCCAGCAGCTTAATTCGGGGGCGTTCACCTGAGCAGTACTTC.

This chain links TRBV19 with TRBJ2-6, with TRBD1 identical over 10 bases. With 7 bases clipped from V and 3 bases from J, the junction kept 9 bases outside the gene matches. The CDR3 spans 17 residues. In germline, CDR1 is LNHDA, CDR2 SQIVND (reference sequence). CDR3 nucleotide sequence: TGTGCCAGTAACCCCGGGACAGGGGATAGTGGGGCCAACGTCCTGACTTTC. This codes for CASNPGTGDSGANVLTF.

This chain uses TRBV19 with TRBJ2-7; D unclear. The CDR3 totals 14 residues. The V end was cut by 5 bases, the J end by 1 base, with 12 bases between. Germline V gene lookup returns CDR1 LNHDA and CDR2 SQIVND (reference sequence). The DNA for the CDR3 is TGTGCCAGTAGTGACGTGTCGATTTCCTACGAGCAGTACTTC. As protein: CASSDVSISYEQYF.

The chain is built from TRBV29-1 and TRBJ1-1; the match to TRBD1 covers 8 bases. CDR1 and CDR2 from the germline V gene are SQVTM and ANQGSEA. The CDR3 extends over 13 amino acids. Unmatched junction bases numbered 7, after V lost 5 bases and J lost 5 bases. CDR3 sequence reads: CSVRTGLETEAFF. CDR3 bases: TGCAGCGTTAGGACAGGGTTGGAAACTGAAGCTTTCTTT.

This chain uses TRBV19 with TRBJ2-7, with D tentatively TRBD1 (5 bases). The CDR3 loop spans 13 amino acids. Deletions cut 5 bases from V and 2 bases from J, with 10 bases between. Germline V CDR1 and CDR2: LNHDA, SQIVND (reference sequence). The CDR3 here is CASSPGAAYEQYF. CDR3 in DNA: TGTGCCAGTAGTCCTGGGGCGGCCTACGAGCAGTACTTC.

This chain joins TRBV27 and TRBJ1-1, with D uncertain. The V gene's germline CDR1 is MNHEY and CDR2 SMNVEV (reference sequence). This CDR3 has 13 residues. V lost 3 bases, J lost 4 bases, and 9 bases lay in between. The CDR3 spells CASSLLVGTEAFF. The CDR3 nucleotides read TGTGCCAGCAGTTTGTTGGTAGGCACTGAAGCTTTCTTT.

DNA of the CDR3: TGTGCCAGCAGTGAATTGGGCGGGGGGGCGGAGACCCAGTACTTC. It is translated as CASSELGGGAETQYF. V is TRBV25-1 and J is TRBJ2-5; 9 positions match TRBD2. The germline V gene encodes CDR1 MGHDK and CDR2 SYGVNS. CDR3 length: 15 amino acids. With V trimmed by 1 base and J by 5 bases, 5 bases remained unmatched.

The chain is built from TRBV4-3 and TRBJ2-7, with 10 bases that match TRBD2. The germline CDR1 and CDR2 sequences are LGHNA and YSLEER. The CDR3 extends over 16 amino acids. The trim removed 0 bases at V and 4 bases at J, leaving 6 bases unmatched. CDR3 region: CASSQEWTSGSYEQYF. The CDR3 DNA reads as TGCGCCAGCAGCCAAGAATGGACTAGCGGATCATACGAGCAGTACTTC.

The gene calls are TRBV5-1 and TRBJ2-5; 12 bases line up with TRBD2. This CDR3 is 17 amino acids long. The V gene end was trimmed by 5 bases and the J gene end by 1 base; junction bases not matched to a gene: 9. Germline V gene sequence: CDR1 SGHRS, CDR2 YFSETQ. CDR3 region: CASSLSPTSGGQETQYF. The CDR3, as DNA: TGCGCCAGCAGTTTATCCCCGACTAGCGGGGGCCAAGAGACCCAGTACTTC.

This clone appeared a single time. This rearrangement joins TRBV25-1 to TRBJ1-3; the D is unclear. This CDR3 region has 11 residues. The germline V gene has CDR1 MGHDK and CDR2 SYGVNS. V was shortened by 7 bases and J by 8 bases, with 9 bases between the two germline ends. In nucleotides, the CDR3 is TGTGCCAGCAATATCGGGCACACCATATATTTT. Encoded protein: CASNIGHTIYF.

This chain joins TRBV11-2 and TRBJ2-7; D gene uncertain. In germline, CDR1 is SGHAT, CDR2 FQNNGV. The length of the CDR3 is 12 residues. Trimming shortened V by 5 bases and J by 7 bases, and 12 bases separated the two germline ends. The DNA of the CDR3 is TGTGCCAGCAGCGCGCCCGCTGGGGAGCAGTACTTC. This gives the protein CASSAPAGEQYF.

The chain uses TRBV4-3 and TRBJ2-1; tentatively, D is TRBD2 (6 bases). The V and J ends lost 4 bases and 0 bases respectively, with 16 bases between them. The CDR3 spans 17 residues. CDR1 is LGHNA and CDR2 is YSLEER in the germline V gene. The CDR3 DNA sequence: TGCGCCAGCAGCCTAACTATACGGGGGTCCTCCTACAATGAGCAGTTCTTC. As protein: CASSLTIRGSSYNEQFF.

The genes are TRBV13 and TRBJ2-7; no clear D. Germline CDR1 reads PRHDT; CDR2 reads FYEKMQ (reference sequence). With 0 bases removed from V and 7 bases from J, the gap between germline ends came to 7 bases. This CDR3 is built from 12 residues. CDR3 sequence reads: CASSLGTAEQYF. The CDR3, as DNA: TGTGCCAGCAGCTTAGGTACGGCAGAGCAGTACTTC.

The rearrangement joins TRBV10-1 to TRBJ2-7; a weak D match, TRBD1 (6 bases). Per the germline V gene, CDR1 is WNHNN and CDR2 is SYGVQD (reference sequence). V lost 6 bases and J lost 7, with 19 bases in between. This CDR3 is built from 14 residues. CDR3 protein: CASRWTAPTQEQYF. CDR3 nucleotide sequence: TGCGCCAGCAGATGGACAGCCCCCACGCAAGAGCAGTACTTC.

The chain carries TRBV24-1 and TRBJ1-1; the D is unclear. The germline V gene has CDR1 KGHDR and CDR2 SFDVKD. The CDR3 has 12 amino acids. Trimming removed 3 bases from V and 1 base from J, with 2 bases in between. CDR3 nucleotide sequence: TGTGCCACCAGTGATGCGAACACTGAAGCTTTCTTT. Translation gives CATSDANTEAFF.

V gene TRBV7-2 combines with J gene TRBJ1-2; a weak D match, TRBD1 (5 bases). The CDR3 loop spans 16 amino acids. From germline, CDR1 is SGHTA and CDR2 FQGNSA. Trimming pared 3 bases from V and 4 bases from J, leaving 18 bases between. CDR3 in amino acids: CASSFIFSAGSYGYTF. The CDR3 region has the DNA TGTGCCAGCAGCTTTATTTTCAGTGCAGGGTCCTATGGCTACACCTTC.

The J gene is TRBJ2-5, the V gene TRBV15, with 8 bases fitting TRBD2. The CDR3 is 16 residues long. The ends lost 1 base at V and 7 bases at J; junction bases unmatched: 11. Germline assignment: CDR1 LNHNV and CDR2 YYDKDF (reference sequence). The CDR3 DNA is TGTGCCACCAGCAGAGGGGACGGGGGGGACCGTGGGACCCAGTACTTC. This gives the protein CATSRGDGGDRGTQYF. The full variable domain, with the rest looked up from reference TRBV15 and TRBJ2-5, is DAMVIQNPRYQVTQFGKPVTLSCSQTLNHNVMYWYQQKSSQAPKLLFHYYDKDFNNEADTPDNFQSRRPNTSFCFLDIRSPGLGDTAMYLCATSRGDGGDRGTQYFGPGTRLLVL.

The chain joins TRBV7-9 to TRBJ2-5; D perhaps matches TRBD1 (7 bases). The CDR3 runs to 17 residues. V lost 0 bases, J lost 0 bases, and 14 bases lay in between. Germline V lookup: CDR1 SEHNR, CDR2 FQNEAQ (reference sequence). CDR3 protein: CASSLAGGQSNQETQYF. CDR3 coding DNA: TGTGCCAGCAGCTTAGCGGGGGGACAGTCCAACCAAGAGACCCAGTACTTC.

The chain uses TRBV19 and TRBJ2-3, with 7 bases fitting TRBD2. V trimming: 1 base; J trimming: 2 bases; junction bases outside the gene matches: 3. The length of the CDR3 is 15 residues. CDR1 is LNHDA and CDR2 is SQIVND in the germline V gene (reference sequence). The CDR3 DNA reads TGTGCCAGTAGTATAGCAGGGAGGGTCACAGATACGCAGTATTTT. It yields the protein CASSIAGRVTDTQYF.